Presented here are 12 T cell receptor beta chains from one specimen sequenced in a study of molecular identifiers for immune sequencing clone quantification. TCRdb re-called the PCR reads with MiXCR, one entry per CDR3 protein. The profile covers 250,000 to 350,000 distinct CDR3 sequences, with 20% to 25% appearing a single time and about 0.81% taken by the ten largest. Sequencing was done on a sample of naive CD8+ T cells from blood, with Jurkat cell RNA spiked in. Subset reported: FACS-sorted CD8+CD4-CCR7+CD45RA+ naive T cells. These receptors were obtained from a human donor in good health. Some libraries in this study had Jurkat cell RNA spiked in.

At least ten counts were recorded for this clonotype. The chain has TRBV4-1 and TRBJ2-7; D may be TRBD1 (5 bases). The length of the CDR3 is 14 residues. CDR1 and CDR2 (germline): MGHRA, YSYEKL. Trimming left V 4 bases short and J 5 bases short, with 15 bases between. The CDR3 region is CASSPTVLGDEQYF. CDR3 coding DNA: TGCGCCAGCAGCCCAACAGTATTAGGGGACGAGCAGTACTTC.

At least ten counts were recorded for this clonotype. This chain's CDR3 is CASSFLAGGPGDTQYF. The CDR3 DNA is TGTGCCAGCAGCTTCTTAGCGGGGGGGCCAGGAGATACGCAGTATTTT. The V and J genes are TRBV7-2 and TRBJ2-3; 11 nucleotides line up with TRBD2. In germline, CDR1 is SGHTA, CDR2 FQGNSA. The CDR3 is made up of 16 amino acids. V lost 3 bases and J lost 5; bases outside the gene matches: 7. Complete variable domain (other parts from reference TRBV7-2 and TRBJ2-3): GAGVSQSPSNKVTEKGKDVELRCDPISGHTALYWYRQSLGQGLEFLIYFQGNSAPDKSGLPSDRFSAERTGGSVSTLTIQRTQQEDSAVYLCASSFLAGGPGDTQYFGPGTRLTVL.

As regards this clonotype: A much larger clone is a single base away; this may be a read error. The chain employs TRBV25-1 and TRBJ2-7; 7 bases match TRBD1. Trimming took 3 bases from V and 4 from J; bases not matched to a gene: 12. Germline assignment: CDR1 MGHDK and CDR2 SYGVNS. The CDR3 is 16 amino acids. In DNA, the CDR3 is TGTGCCAGCAGTGAGCTATTGGGGACAGTGCATTACGAGCAGTACTTC. Translation gives CASSELLGTVHYEQYF.

Remarks on this clonotype: This clone may be a read error of a much larger clone one base away. The chain has TRBV2 and TRBJ1-2, with 7 bases aligning to TRBD1. This CDR3 contains 13 residues. Per germline, CDR1 SNHLY and CDR2 FYNNEI. DNA of the CDR3: TGTGCCAGCAGTGAGAAGACAGGGTATGGCTACATCTTC. This gives the protein CASSEKTGYGYIF.

This clonotype was seen ten or more times. The chain combines TRBV2 with TRBJ1-2; 7 bases map to TRBD1. The CDR3 covers 13 residues. V lost 1 base, J lost 8 bases, and 4 bases stayed unmatched. Germline lookup yields CDR1 SNHLY and CDR2 FYNNEI. DNA of the CDR3: TGTGCCAGCAGTGAAGGGACAGGAGGGGGCTACACCTTC. Protein product: CASSEGTGGGYTF. Combining the CDR3 with reference TRBV2 and TRBJ1-2 gives the whole variable domain EPEVTQTPSHQVTQMGQEVILRCVPISNHLYFYWYRQILGQKVEFLVSFYNNEISEKSEIFDDQFSVERPDGSNFTLKIRSTKLEDSAMYFCASSEGTGGGYTFGSGTRLTVV.

There are many counts of this clonotype. The V call is TRBV20-1, the J call TRBJ1-5, with a possible D match to TRBD1 (6 bases). This CDR3 region has 16 residues. The V and J ends lost 3 bases and 0 bases respectively, with 15 bases between them. Germline assignment: CDR1 DFQATT and CDR2 SNEGSKA (reference sequence). This CDR3 reads CSASSVRGYSNQPQHF. In DNA form, the CDR3 reads TGCAGTGCTAGTTCGGTCAGGGGTTATAGCAATCAGCCCCAGCATTTT.

As concerns this clonotype: This may come from a read error, since a much larger clone is one base off. The V and J genes are TRBV7-6 and TRBJ1-4; D remains ambiguous. This CDR3 contains 14 residues. The germline CDR1 and CDR2 sequences are SGHVS and FNYEAQ. The CDR3 region is CARSFRGVGEKLFF. CDR3 sequence (DNA): TGTGCCAGGAGCTTCAGAGGCGTCGGTGAAAAACTGTTTTTT.

This clonotype has ten or more counts. The chain employs TRBV19 and TRBJ1-5; a weak D match, TRBD1 (6 bases). V lost 9 bases and J 4 bases, leaving 10 bases between the germline ends. This CDR3 has 12 amino acids. The germline gives CDR1 LNHDA, CDR2 SQIVND (reference sequence). The CDR3 nucleotides are TGTGCCAGCAGGACAGAGAATCAGCCCCAGCATTTT. The encoded protein is CASRTENQPQHF. Full variable domain (rest looked up from reference TRBV19 and TRBJ1-5): DGGITQSPKYLFRKEGQNVTLSCEQNLNHDAMYWYRQDPGQGLRLIYYSQIVNDFQKGDIAEGYSVSREKKESFPLTVTSAQKNPTAFYLCASRTENQPQHFGDGTRLSIL.

Written as DNA, the CDR3 is TGTGCCAGCGGAGAAATAGTTTATGAGCAGTTCTTC. This translates into CASGEIVYEQFF. This chain connects TRBV12-3 or TRBV12-4 to TRBJ2-1; D is unresolved. CDR3 size: 12 residues. V shed 8 bases and J shed 8 bases, with 13 bases lying between them.

This clonotype was counted many times. This rearrangement joins TRBV27 to TRBJ1-1; D may be TRBD1 (6 bases). Trimming shortened V by 1 base and J by 11 bases, and 17 bases separated the two germline ends. CDR3 length: 14 amino acids. The V gene's germline CDR1 is MNHEY and CDR2 SMNVEV (reference sequence). CDR3 nucleotides: TGTGCCAGCAGTTTATTAGGCGGGAGGGGGTGGGCTTTCTTT. Its protein product is CASSLLGGRGWAFF.

This clonotype was recorded many times. V gene TRBV7-9 combines with J gene TRBJ1-1; tentatively, D is TRBD1 (6 bases). Trimming took 3 bases from V and 0 from J, leaving 14 bases between them. CDR1 and CDR2 from the germline V gene are SEHNR and FQNEAQ (reference sequence). This CDR3 has 16 amino acids. CDR3 nucleotides: TGTGCCAGCAGCTTTCCTCTCCAGGGGTTGAACACTGAAGCTTTCTTT. Protein: CASSFPLQGLNTEAFF.

This clonotype was counted many times. This rearrangement joins TRBV7-9 to TRBJ2-3; D is possibly TRBD1 (5 bases). The ends were cut back, 8 bases at V and 1 base at J, with 13 bases in the middle. CDR3 length: 14 amino acids. Germline values: CDR1 SEHNR, CDR2 FQNEAQ (reference sequence). CDR3 nucleotides: TGTGCCAGCGATCAGGGTACGGGCACAGATACGCAGTATTTT. Translated, it gives CASDQGTGTDTQYF.